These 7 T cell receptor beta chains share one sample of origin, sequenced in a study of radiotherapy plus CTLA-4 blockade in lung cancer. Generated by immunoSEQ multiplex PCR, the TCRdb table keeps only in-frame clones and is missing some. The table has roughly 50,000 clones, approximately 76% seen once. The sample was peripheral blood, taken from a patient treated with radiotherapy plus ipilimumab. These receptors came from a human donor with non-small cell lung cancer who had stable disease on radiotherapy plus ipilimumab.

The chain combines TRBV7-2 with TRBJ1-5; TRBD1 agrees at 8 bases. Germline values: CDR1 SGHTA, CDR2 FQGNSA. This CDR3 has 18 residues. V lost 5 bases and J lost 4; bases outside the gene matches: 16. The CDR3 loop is CASSQERSAGGRNQPQHF. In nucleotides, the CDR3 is TGTGCCAGCAGCCAAGAACGAAGTGCAGGGGGCAGGAATCAGCCCCAGCATTTT. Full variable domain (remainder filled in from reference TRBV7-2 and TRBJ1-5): GAGVSQSPSNKVTEKGKDVELRCDPISGHTALYWYRQSLGQGLEFLIYFQGNSAPDKSGLPSDRFSAERTGGSVSTLTIQRTQQEDSAVYLCASSQERSAGGRNQPQHFGDGTRLSIL.

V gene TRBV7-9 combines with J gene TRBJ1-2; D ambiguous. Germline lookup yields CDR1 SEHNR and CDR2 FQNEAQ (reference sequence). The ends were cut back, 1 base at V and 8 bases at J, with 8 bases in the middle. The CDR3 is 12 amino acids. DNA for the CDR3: TGTGCCAGCAGCTTAGGTAGGGAAGGCTACACCTTC. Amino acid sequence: CASSLGREGYTF.

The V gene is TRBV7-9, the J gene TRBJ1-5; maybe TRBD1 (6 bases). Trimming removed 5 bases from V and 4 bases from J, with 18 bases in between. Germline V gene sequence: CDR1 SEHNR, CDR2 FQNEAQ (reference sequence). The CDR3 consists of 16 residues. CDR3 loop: CASSQEGGAGNQPQHF. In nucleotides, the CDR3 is TGTGCCAGCAGCCAAGAGGGGGGCGCAGGGAATCAGCCCCAGCATTTT.

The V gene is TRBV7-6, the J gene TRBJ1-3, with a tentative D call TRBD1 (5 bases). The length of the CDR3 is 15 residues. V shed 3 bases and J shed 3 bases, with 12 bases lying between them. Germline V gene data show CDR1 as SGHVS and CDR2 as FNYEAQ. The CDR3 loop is CASSLGGDRGNTIYF. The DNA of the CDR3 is TGTGCCAGCAGCTTGGGGGGAGACCGTGGAAACACCATATATTTT.

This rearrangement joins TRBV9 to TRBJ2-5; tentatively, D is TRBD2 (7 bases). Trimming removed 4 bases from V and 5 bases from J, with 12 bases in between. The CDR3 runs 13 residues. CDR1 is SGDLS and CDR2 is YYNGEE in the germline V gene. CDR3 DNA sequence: TGTGCCAGCAGCCCGGGGGGCCGGGAGACCCAGTACTTC. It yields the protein CASSPGGRETQYF. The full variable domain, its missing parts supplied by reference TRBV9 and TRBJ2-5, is DSGVTQTPKHLITATGQRVTLRCSPRSGDLSVYWYQQSLDQGLQFLIQYYNGEERAKGNILERFSAQQFPDLHSELNLSSLELGDSALYFCASSPGGRETQYFGPGTRLLVL.

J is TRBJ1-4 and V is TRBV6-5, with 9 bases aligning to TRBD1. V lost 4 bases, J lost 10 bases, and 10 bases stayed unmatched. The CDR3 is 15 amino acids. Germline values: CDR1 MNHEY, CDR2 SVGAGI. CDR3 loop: CASSSFPGQGGKLFF. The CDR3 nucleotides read TGTGCCAGCAGTTCTTTTCCGGGACAGGGTGGAAAACTGTTTTTT.

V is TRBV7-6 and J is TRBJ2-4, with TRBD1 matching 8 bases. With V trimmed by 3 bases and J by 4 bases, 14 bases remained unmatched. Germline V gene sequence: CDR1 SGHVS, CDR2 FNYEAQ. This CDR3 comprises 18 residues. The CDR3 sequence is CASSLTGARSGIKNIQYF. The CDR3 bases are TGTGCCAGCAGCTTGACAGGGGCTCGCAGCGGCATAAAAAACATTCAGTACTTC.